The present T cell receptor beta chain was sequenced within a study of CD8+ T cells in alopecia areata. On this clone itself: As yet, its antigen is unknown.

Germline assignment: CDR1 SEHNR and CDR2 FQNEAQ (reference sequence). The CDR3 contains 15 residues. V shed 3 bases, J shed 3 bases, and the junction held 7 bases outside the gene matches. RNA, once extracted, was reverse transcribed into cDNA for use as the sequencing template. Measured with immunoSEQ multiplex PCR; TCRdb has only the in-frame clones, and not every one. The data contain approximately 180,000 clones, less than 75% of them singletons. Study-wide points: Researchers report lesional scalp, most notably alopecia totalis/universalis, outstripped normal scalp in clonality. Patients shared TCRs less clearly than mice did, possibly for HLA-related reasons. Sequence data from scalp samples additionally include resident alphabeta T cells of normal skin.

In alopecia areata patients, both lesional scalp punch biopsies and peripheral blood were collected. Sequenced material: CD8+ T cells sorted from blood, taken at week 0. J is TRBJ1-2 and V is TRBV7-9, with 7 bases lining up with TRBD1. This clonotype was sampled from a human donor with alopecia areata. In nucleotides, the CDR3 is TGTGCCAGCAGCTTTCCGACAGGGATCGACTATGGCTACACCTTC. This codes for CASSFPTGIDYGYTF.